The clone carrying this TCR beta chain came up a few times. Antigen specificity is unknown. V lost 7 bases to trimming and J lost 2 bases, with 11 bases between them. The length of the CDR3 is 13 residues. These data originate in a study of response to subunit inactivated influenza vaccine. The study, taken as a whole, reports: Authors suggested few new T cells are recruited by each seasonal influenza vaccination.

Via MiXCR, TCRdb re-called the RT-PCR reads, giving one row per CDR3 protein. The table includes about 610,000 distinct CDR3 sequences, about 15% detected once. Source: PBMCs from blood, taken about 13 days after vaccination. The rearrangement uses TRBV12-3 or TRBV12-4 and TRBJ2-5; D gene uncertain. This receptor was obtained from a man in his forties or fifties who received an inactivated influenza vaccine. The CDR3 bases are TGTGCCAGCAACCTCGACCTACAAGAGACCCAGTACTTC. Its translation is CASNLDLQETQYF.